The 17 T cell receptor beta chains below were found in one sample sequenced in a study of T cells after yellow fever vaccination. MiXCR was run by TCRdb on the 5' RACE reads, yielding one entry per CDR3 protein. The table has about 230,000 distinct CDR3 sequences, roughly 6.3% seen once. Sequencing was performed on CD4+ T cells sorted from PBMCs, taken on the day of the yellow fever booster vaccination. These receptors were obtained from a young man who received the YFV17D yellow fever vaccine.

As regards this clonotype: This may stem from a read error, because a much larger clone lies one nucleotide away. The rearrangement uses TRBV10-3 and TRBJ1-2; TRBD1 aligns across 7 bases. The CDR3 has 15 amino acids. Trimming removed 5 bases from V and 4 bases from J; junction bases left unmatched: 10. In germline, CDR1 is ENHRY, CDR2 SYGVKD. CDR3 coding DNA: TGTGCCATCAGTATTCCGGACAGGCCCCCCTATGGCTACACCTTC. Protein product: CAISIPDRPPYGYTF.

As for this clonotype: The junction and the germline gene differ at one end; a read error may be behind it. V is TRBV20-1 and J is TRBJ2-4; 9 nucleotides line up with TRBD1. Germline loops: CDR1 DFQATT, CDR2 SNEGSKA (reference sequence). The length of the CDR3 is 17 residues. The CDR3: CCARDEQGALGTDIQYF. The CDR3 region has the DNA TGCTGTGCTAGAGATGAACAGGGGGCGTTGGGAACGGACATTCAGTACTTC.

The rearrangement uses TRBV11-2 and TRBJ2-3; 8 positions match TRBD2. After removal of 0 bases from V and 3 bases from J, the junction contained 11 bases not matched to a gene. The CDR3 is made up of 18 amino acids. Germline loops: CDR1 SGHAT, CDR2 FQNNGV. The CDR3 reads CASSLDLSGRGLTDTQYF. The CDR3 DNA reads TGTGCCAGCAGCTTAGACCTAAGCGGGAGAGGTCTAACAGATACGCAGTATTTT.

The genes are TRBV6-1 and TRBJ1-5; D gene uncertain. In germline, CDR1 is MNHNS, CDR2 SASEGT. The CDR3 spans 14 residues. Trimming removed 5 bases at V and 1 base at J, with 9 bases between. The CDR3 is CASSPRASNQPQHF. CDR3 DNA sequence: TGTGCCAGCAGTCCCCGAGCCAGCAATCAGCCCCAGCATTTT.

At least ten counts were recorded for this clonotype. The CDR3 is CSSKQGNQPQHF. As DNA, the CDR3 is TGCAGTTCCAAACAGGGGAATCAGCCCCAGCATTTT. The chain couples TRBV20-1 to TRBJ1-5; 7 bases align to TRBD1. CDR1 is DFQATT and CDR2 is SNEGSKA in the germline V gene (reference sequence). Losses at the gene ends were 8 bases for V and 4 bases for J; bases not matched to a gene: 5. The CDR3 extends over 12 amino acids.

A few counts support this clonotype. This chain uses TRBV23-1 with TRBJ2-2; 7 nucleotides agree with TRBD2. TRBV23-1 is labeled an ORF, and its function is uncertain. The V gene end was trimmed by 4 bases and the J gene end by 5 bases; junction bases not matched to a gene: 10. This CDR3 has 16 residues. DNA for the CDR3: TGCGCCAGCAGTCGCAATCGGGGAGGGCCAACCGGGGAGCTGTTTTTT. This gives the protein CASSRNRGGPTGELFF.

This clonotype was detected only a few times. The J gene is TRBJ2-6, the V gene TRBV29-1; D unresolved. V gave up 4 bases and J gave up 0 bases, with 4 bases separating them. CDR1 SQVTM and CDR2 ANQGSEA come from the germline V gene. The CDR3 length is 13 residues. CDR3 in amino acids: CSVVLSGANVLTF. The CDR3 DNA reads TGCAGCGTTGTTCTCTCTGGGGCCAACGTCCTGACTTTC.

In its sample, this clonotype was seen many times. The chain combines TRBV29-1 with TRBJ2-3, with 11 bases lining up with TRBD2. V was clipped by 7 bases and J by 0 bases; unmatched bases: 3. The CDR3 has 14 residues. Looked up from germline, CDR1 is SQVTM and CDR2 is ANQGSEA. The CDR3 DNA reads as TGCAGCGCCCGGACTAGCGGGAGCACAGATACGCAGTATTTT. Its translation is CSARTSGSTDTQYF.

The chain recombines TRBV3-1 with TRBJ1-1, with 9 bases lining up with TRBD1. The CDR3 extends over 17 amino acids. Germline CDR1 LGHDT, CDR2 YNNKEL (reference sequence). V dropped 3 bases and J dropped 3; count of bases not matched to a gene: 11. The CDR3 DNA reads as TGTGCCAGCAGCCAGGTCCCGGGACAGGGAGCGGACACTGAAGCTTTCTTT. Encoded protein: CASSQVPGQGADTEAFF. Supplemented by reference TRBV3-1 and TRBJ1-1, the full variable domain reads DTAVSQTPKYLVTQMGNDKSIKCEQNLGHDTMYWYKQDSKKFLKIMFSYNNKELIINETVPNRFSPKSPDKAHLNLHINSLELGDSAVYFCASSQVPGQGADTEAFFGQGTRLTVV.

Ten or more counts support this clonotype. V and J are TRBV4-3 and TRBJ2-3; the match to TRBD2 covers 9 bases. Unmatched junction bases numbered 11, after V lost 0 bases and J lost 1 base. CDR3 length: 19 amino acids. Germline CDR1 is LGHNA and CDR2 is YSLEER. This CDR3 is CASSQDWPSGTSGTDTQYF. The CDR3 nucleotides read TGCGCCAGCAGCCAAGATTGGCCTAGCGGGACATCTGGCACAGATACGCAGTATTTT.

The genes are TRBV5-5 and TRBJ2-1; 8 bases align to TRBD1. This CDR3 has 18 residues. The V gene's germline CDR1 is SGHKS and CDR2 YYEKEE (reference sequence). V shed 0 bases and J 0 bases; nucleotides not matched to a gene: 8. The CDR3 nucleotides are TGTGCCAGCAGCTTGGCCTCTCAGGGGGCTAGCTCCTACAATGAGCAGTTCTTC. As protein: CASSLASQGASSYNEQFF.

This clonotype was found many times. This rearrangement joins TRBV4-3 to TRBJ2-7; TRBD2 aligns across 7 bases. CDR3 size: 17 residues. Germline CDR1 reads LGHNA; CDR2 reads YSLEER. The V and J ends lost 3 bases and 4 bases, in that order; junction bases with no gene match: 15. CDR3 region: CASSHASPGGGEYEQYF. The CDR3, as DNA: TGCGCCAGCAGCCATGCCTCCCCCGGGGGAGGGGAATACGAGCAGTACTTC.

This clonotype was counted ten times or more. This chain uses TRBV7-9 with TRBJ2-3, with D possibly being TRBD2 (7 bases). V shed 5 bases and J shed 10 bases, with 13 bases lying between them. In germline, CDR1 is SEHNR, CDR2 FQNEAQ (reference sequence). The CDR3 extends over 12 amino acids. In DNA, the CDR3 is TGTGCCAGCAGCCGGGGAGGGGGGGCGCAGTATTTT. Translated, it gives CASSRGGGAQYF. The full variable domain, rest sourced from reference TRBV7-9 and TRBJ2-3, is DTGVSQNPRHKITKRGQNVTFRCDPISEHNRLYWYRQTLGQGPEFLTYFQNEAQLEKSRLLSDRFSAERPKGSFSTLEIQRTEQGDSAMYLCASSRGGGAQYFGPGTRLTVL.

CDR3 sequence reads: CASSVDSTTDTQYF. CDR3 bases: TGCGCCAGCAGCGTCGACTCGACCACAGATACGCAGTATTTT. The genes are TRBV5-1 and TRBJ2-3, with D unclear. Germline V gene sequence: CDR1 SGHRS, CDR2 YFSETQ. There are 14 residues in the CDR3. The V end lost 4 bases, the J end lost 2 bases, and 11 bases lay between the germline ends.

This clonotype was found many times. The chain has TRBV7-6 and TRBJ2-1; possibly TRBD1 or TRBD2 for D (5 bases each). The CDR3 covers 14 residues. V was pared by 5 bases and J by 7 bases, with 15 bases between. The germline CDR1 and CDR2 sequences are SGHVS and FNYEAQ. CDR3 amino acids: CASSIGTFGNEQFF. In DNA form, the CDR3 reads TGTGCCAGCAGCATTGGGACGTTTGGGAATGAGCAGTTCTTC.

This clonotype was detected many times. This chain uses TRBV7-3 with TRBJ2-1; maybe TRBD1 (6 bases). V dropped 4 bases and J dropped 10 bases, with 14 bases sitting between them. The CDR3 is 13 residues long. Per germline, CDR1 SGHTA and CDR2 FQGTGA. CDR3 coding DNA: TGTGCCAGCAGCTCACAGGGTATAGGCGAGCAGTTCTTC. Translating it yields CASSSQGIGEQFF.

V and J are TRBV23-1 and TRBJ2-1, with D perhaps matching TRBD1 (5 bases). TRBV23-1 falls under the ORF class, with uncertain function. Trimming cost V 0 bases and J 4 bases, with 16 bases left between them. There are 17 residues in the CDR3. CDR3 nucleotides: TGCGCCAGCAGTCAATCTCCCAGGGCGAACTGTTACAATGAGCAGTTCTTC. Protein sequence: CASSQSPRANCYNEQFF.